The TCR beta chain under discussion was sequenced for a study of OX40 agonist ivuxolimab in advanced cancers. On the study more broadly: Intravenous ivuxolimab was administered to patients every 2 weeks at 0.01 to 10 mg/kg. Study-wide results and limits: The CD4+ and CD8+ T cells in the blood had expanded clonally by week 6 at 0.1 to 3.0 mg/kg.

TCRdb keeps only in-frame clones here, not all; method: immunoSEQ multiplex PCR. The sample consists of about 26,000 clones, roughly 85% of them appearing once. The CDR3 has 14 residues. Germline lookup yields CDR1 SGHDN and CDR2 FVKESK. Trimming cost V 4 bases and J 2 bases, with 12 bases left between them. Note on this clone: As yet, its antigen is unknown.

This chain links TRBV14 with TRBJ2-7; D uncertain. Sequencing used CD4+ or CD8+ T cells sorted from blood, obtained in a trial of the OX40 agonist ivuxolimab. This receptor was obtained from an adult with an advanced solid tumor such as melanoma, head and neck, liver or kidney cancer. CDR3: CASSPRTVTYEQYF. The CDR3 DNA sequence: TGTGCCAGCAGCCCGCGGACCGTTACCTACGAGCAGTACTTC.